This T cell receptor (beta chain) stems from a study of blood T cells in healthy people across ages (dated by TCRdb to the mid-2010s). Regarding the research as a whole: Template switching captured roughly one uniquely barcoded TCR beta cDNA molecule per two T cells in model experiments. Age-related changes in TCR beta repertoire diversity were measured in the study by deep sequencing normalized with unique cDNA molecular identifiers. The donors were split into four age groups: young (average 16 years), middle-aged (roughly 39), aged (more than 60) and long-lived (82). To avoid experimental bias, donors of different ages were distributed randomly across sequencing lanes. For two donors (one aged 18 to 30 and one aged 80 or older), the study analyzed two additional independent replicas of 1 million unique cDNA reads from the same blood draw.

Preparation of the library involved 5' RACE. The sequencer was an Illumina HiSeq 2500. The second PCR ran for about 6 to 12 cycles and used a J-beta primer mix along with a sample-barcoded 5' primer. A unique molecular identifier was introduced onto each TCR beta cDNA molecule by a template-switch 5' adaptor carrying 12 random nucleotides. Each sample yielded at least 3 million CDR3-containing paired-end reads. All of the RNA was converted into first-strand cDNA using the Mint cDNA synthesis kit, with a TRBC-specific oligonucleotide serving as the primer. Following uracil-DNA glycosylase treatment, all cDNA underwent a first 18-cycle PCR with the universal primers M1SS and BC2_uni_R. In the source study's methods: For normalization, 1 million high-quality reads were randomly selected from each sample, with every read carrying a distinct molecular identifier. Instead of being binned into consensus sequences, reads that shared molecular identifiers were thrown out. MiTCR, set to a Q25 quality threshold and the strictest error-elimination algorithm, was used for CDR3 identification, clonotype clustering and error correction. A nonparametric unseen species model with Euler transformation was used to estimate a lower bound on total TCR beta diversity. The public sequencing data were trimmed at Q25 with fastp and processed into clonotypes with MiXCR by TCRdb, which kept only in-frame beta chains. Each CDR3 protein gets just one entry, which takes the most common genes and DNA from the rows behind it. TCRdb, not the authors, supplied the V and J calls. The sample profile shows about 1,600,000 distinct CDR3 sequences; about 43% of them were found once. The ten largest clones capture approximately 7.9% of the sample.

A note on this clonotype: The antigen this receptor binds is unknown. Base-call qualities are not available, and no considerably larger clone is one nucleotide away.

Donors were a few dozen systemically healthy Caucasian individuals from Russia aged 6 to 90 years. Approximately 11 milliliters of peripheral blood were drawn from each donor into EDTA-treated Vacutainer tubes. Ficoll-Paque density-gradient centrifugation was used to isolate PBMCs, with at least 6.5 million per sample. Trizol reagent was used to extract total RNA from the PBMCs, yielding at least 5.5 micrograms per sample. Naive CD45RAhigh/CD27high T cell percentages were measured by flow cytometry on a PBMC aliquot from every donor. The paper's findings and limits, for the study overall: Because the CMV infection status of the donors was unknown, age-related changes in expanded clonotypes may potentially have been confounded. Conclusive comparison of naive and antigen-experienced compartments was prevented by the profiling of bulk unsorted PBMCs. A strong correlation was found between observed TCR beta diversity and the percentage of naive T cells measured by flow cytometry. As age increased, observed TCR beta diversity per million T cells dropped in a roughly linear way, and a significant reduction was already evident by age 40. The long-lived group showed more naive CD4+ T cells, fewer expanded clones and increased TCR diversity than the aged group, suggesting age selection. Estimates of total diversity based on one million sequenced T cells were regarded as lower bounds and as underestimates.

Measured from the cysteine to the phenylalanine, the CDR3 is 15 residues long. Of the read, only the CDR3 DNA is kept; its 45 bases are in frame from base 1. V is shortened by 2 bases, J by 3 bases, and the region joining them spans 11 bases. Via the germline V gene, CDR1 is SGHAT and CDR2 FQNNGV. The chain joins TRBV11-2 to TRBJ2-1; TRBD2 is possibly the D segment (5 matching bases). Sequencing was done on a sample of blood. The sequence was collected from a woman aged 18-30 years in good health. The CDR3 reads as follows: CASSLMTTDYNEQFF. The DNA sequence reads TGTGCCAGCAGCTTAATGACTACAGACTACAATGAGCAGTTCTTC.